This paragraph covers one TCR beta chain sequence. Its antigen is unknown. Produced via immunoSEQ multiplex PCR; TCRdb's table is partial and in-frame only. The data hold about 620 clones, with roughly 90% observed a single time. Trimming removed 7 bases at V and 1 base at J, with 15 bases between. The germline V gene has CDR1 SGHAT and CDR2 FQDESV (reference sequence). The CDR3 contains 15 residues. The data belong to a study of T cells and Merkel cell carcinoma outcomes. Notes on the study in general: Merkel cell carcinoma outcomes were reportedly predicted by repertoire and T-cell density.

The V call is TRBV11-1, the J call TRBJ2-3, with a possible D match to TRBD2 (7 bases). The receptor comes from a human donor with Merkel cell carcinoma. The sequenced sample consisted of tumor tissue from Merkel cell carcinoma. The CDR3 sequence: CASTRGGWGTDTQYF. The CDR3 coding sequence is TGTGCCAGCACCCGCGGGGGCTGGGGCACAGATACGCAGTATTTT.